This TCR beta chain was observed in a study of cytomegalovirus exposure and HLA in healthy donors (dated by TCRdb to 2017 to 2019). Study-level background: An earlier analysis of some 620 of the donors reported 276 Gb of sequence data and about 120 million unique TCR beta sequences obtained from about 170 million T cells. Around 330 gigabases of sequencing data and around 85 million unique TCR sequences made up an early release that covered some 640 HLA-typed donors. Among the roughly 390 genotyped donors, 75% to 90% belonged to the genetic ancestry cluster associated with self-reported Caucasian donors. The aim of the study was to test whether cataloging public T cell receptors could identify signatures of past pathogen exposure. Using immunosequencing, the study profiled T cell repertoires from about 650 subjects and related those repertoires to cytomegalovirus serostatus. Along with the approximately 620-subject first cohort, a separate validation cohort of over a hundred different subjects was used. The study combined high-throughput TCR immunosequencing, statistical association of individual TCRs with disease status, and machine learning to predict cytomegalovirus infection status. To study patterns of TCR occurrence, a later analysis re-analyzed previously published TCR beta repertoires from under 750 donors and added high-resolution HLA genotyping. Rather than using new phenotypic data, the later analysis identified candidate immune exposures from TCR beta sequences and from how often those sequences occurred across donors. To decide whether each TCR beta V gene segment behaved as functional or pseudogenic, an earlier analysis of some 540 of the donors relied on high-throughput TCR beta sequencing. Alongside the repertoire data, information on donor age, sex, ethnicity and CMV serostatus was compiled. In a later genetic analysis, genome-wide SNP genotypes for about 65% of the roughly 700 donors were used, and that subset was treated as a discovery cohort. Every discovery cohort repertoire had been produced on one sequencing platform. HLA typing covered class I and class II loci at four-digit resolution. The number of donors typed differed by locus, with about 629-640 for A, B, C, DRB1 and DQB1, around 500 for DQA1, over 600 for DPA1, and roughly 450 for DPB1. Five DR-DQ haplotypes were treated as single units for association and clustering because of strong linkage in the cohort. On average, approximately 250,000 unique TCR beta nucleotide sequences were sequenced per donor among a few hundred genotyped donors of the cohort, with 15% to 20% of those sequences being non-productive.

In its sample, this clone was seen a few times. Its binding antigen is unknown. Qualities for individual bases were not recorded, and no much larger clone is one base off. Broader findings and caveats from the paper: The authors suggested that the approach could potentially be generalized to other disease states and immunological phenotypes. In a later analysis, most CMV-associated TCR beta chains were found to appear HLA-restricted, with HLA associations seemingly driven largely by CMV exposure. A later analysis associated 15,000 to 20,000 TCR beta sequences with specific HLA alleles at a false discovery rate of 0.05. This cohort had only TCR beta chains sequenced, and the lack of alpha or paired-chain data limited which features could be detected. An earlier analysis of approximately 570 of the donors showed that most TCR beta V segments appeared in productive rearrangements either about 90% or about 30% of the time, which broadly matched IMGT annotations. Because the 87-base-pair reads could not distinguish some IMGT-functional V segments, including TRBV6-2 and TRBV6-3, those segments were excluded. A cluster of highly shared sequence variants was judged likely to be a technical artifact of the sequencing pipeline. In a later analysis, the rate of TCR association differed among HLA loci, with DRB1 alleles having the most associated TCRs and HLA-C alleles having the fewest. Correlated functional status among segregating V segments might be attributable to linkage disequilibrium, but an unknown experimental factor could not be ruled out. In both the original and validation cohorts, the classifier was reported to diagnose cytomegalovirus status with high specificity and sensitivity. Because some donors lacked HLA typing at each locus, the association tests relied only on the typed subset. A further reported finding was that TCR beta sequences accurately predicted the HLA-A and HLA-B alleles for most subjects in the first cohort. In a later analysis, HLA-associated TCR beta chains were found to be more clonally expanded and to have lower generation probabilities than equally common non-associated chains. Most TCR sequences were observed very rarely across donors, whereas some public TCRs were present in many individuals. Several of the top co-occurrence clusters appeared to be linked to parvovirus B19, influenza, CMV and Epstein-Barr virus, according to a later analysis. When HLA alleles, especially DR and DQ, strongly co-occurred, attributing TCR associations to individual alleles was difficult. Compared with the approximately 710-donor mean, donors in an Asian-associated ancestry cluster had fewer N-insertions in productive TCRs, according to a later genetic analysis. Presence/absence analyses assumed roughly uniform sequencing depth across donors, an assumption that may not hold. Because counts were too low, about 18 rarely observed V segments, including chromosome 9 orphons, were excluded from the earlier analysis of around 590 of the donors. For the cohort, immune exposure information was limited to CMV serostatus. The study listed 164 TCR beta chains as associated with cytomegalovirus. In vitro tests confirmed that three of the cytomegalovirus-associated TCR beta chains recognize cytomegalovirus antigens. In a later genetic analysis, a missense DCLRE1C variant was associated with V-gene and J-gene trimming of TCR beta chains, and the association was replicated in an independent cohort.

CDR1 and CDR2 (SGHTA, FQGNSA) derive from the germline V gene. Counted from cysteine to phenylalanine, this CDR3 has 15 amino acids. Just the 45-base CDR3 DNA is kept, in frame starting at base 1. V drops 5 bases and J drops 0 bases, leaving 11 bases in between. The cohort comprised fewer than 700 healthy bone marrow donors. Cohort members were all nominally healthy when sampled, although unrecorded immune exposures were likely present. The donor was CMV seronegative and belonged to the group of 380 or so seronegative cohort members. A peripheral blood sample was provided by each donor, and peripheral blood mononuclear cells were used for TCR beta sequencing. The Qiagen DNeasy Blood Extraction Kit was used to extract genomic DNA from the blood cell samples. Libraries were built with the immunoSEQ multiplex PCR assay. For the multiplex PCR, a mixture combining 60 forward primers for TCR Vbeta segments and 13 reverse primers for TCR Jbeta segments was used. A multiplex PCR assay on genomic DNA amplified the CDR3 region of rearranged TCR beta genes. On the Illumina HiSeq System, the amplified TCR beta libraries were sequenced as 87-base-pair reads. Regarding the original processing steps: In a later analysis, some 80 million unique TCR beta chains were counted across the 500 to 850 repertoires, and some 10 million of these chains were shared by at least two donors. A nearest-neighbor algorithm error-corrected the raw reads and collapsed the reads into unique sequences, merging closely related sequences to remove PCR and sequencing errors. CDR3 sequences were aligned to IMGT reference sequences to assign V, D and J gene segments. Each retained sequence needed at least a six-nucleotide match to both a V gene segment and a J gene segment. A rearrangement was called productive if the CDR3 had no stop codons and remained in frame with V and J, and every other rearrangement was called non-productive. CDR3 was defined by IMGT convention, running from the second conserved V-encoded cysteine to the conserved J-encoded phenylalanine. The earlier analysis of approximately 590 of the donors excluded any sequence lacking an unambiguous match to a single V gene segment. An earlier analysis of a few hundred of the donors called V segments functional above 56.7% productive rearrangements and segregating when the between-donor standard deviation exceeded 5%. A statistical classification framework was built for diagnosing cytomegalovirus status from the catalog of TCR beta chain sequences. In a later analysis, V and J genes were assigned by comparing TCR nucleotide sequences against IMGT/GENE-DB human TR gene sequences. The TCRdist pipeline was used in a later analysis to assign CDR3 sequences and most-parsimonious VDJ recombination scenarios. In a later analysis, each TCR beta chain was defined by its CDR3 amino acid sequence together with its V-gene family, and reads without a unique V-gene family were excluded. In a later analysis, around 600 highly shared, low-generation-probability nucleotide sequences were removed to address suspected cross-contamination and a sequencing artifact. A later analysis calculated a clonal expansion index for each public chain from normalized within-repertoire ranks of inferred template counts. A later analysis computed generation probabilities with a VDJ recombination model fitted to out-of-frame rearrangements, and checked the results against IGoR. In a later analysis, hypergeometric tests were used to score TCR-TCR, TCR-HLA and TCR-CMV co-occurrence, with a repertoire-size bias correction applied to TCR pairs. A later analysis estimated false discovery rates by permuting HLA or CMV assignments 20 times. In a later analysis, co-occurring TCRs were grouped with DBSCAN, and TCRdist sequence similarity was added when clustering was performed within HLA-allele-positive subsets. Co-occurrence clustering excluded repertoires with fewer than 30,000 or more than 120,000 public chains, plus five with anomalous nucleotide sharing. TCRdb obtained this table from immuneACCESS and retained in-frame rearrangements with V and J assigned. These tables miss some clones; where compared with another copy, unresolved V genes account for less than half of the shortfall, and the remainder is unexplained. V and J calls and clone size come straight from that table; D and trimming were deduced from the DNA. The sample profile shows around 110,000 clones; 77% of them were found once. The ten largest clones represent 4% to 5% of the sample.

Recombination linked TRBV7-2 to TRBJ2-1; confidence is insufficient to name the D gene. The specimen sequenced was PBMCs. The sequence derives from a male donor in good health and CMV-seronegative. The sequenced DNA: TGTGCCAGCAGCCACAACTACCCCTCCTACAATGAGCAGTTCTTC. It translates to CASSHNYPSYNEQFF.